There are a few counts of the clone carrying this TCR beta chain. The antigen is unknown. The CDR3 length is 17 residues. Per germline, CDR1 PRHDT and CDR2 FYEKMQ (reference sequence). Trimming took 5 bases from V and 9 from J; bases not matched to a gene: 14. PCR amplification relied on 60 Vbeta primers (plus 13 Jbeta primers). Here immunoSEQ multiplex PCR was the method, and the copy in TCRdb shows in-frame clones only, minus some. The table includes some 170,000 clones, roughly four fifths detected once. This specimen comes from a study of cytomegalovirus exposure and HLA in healthy donors. Study-wide points: Later analysis showed most CMV-associated TCR beta chains appearing HLA-restricted.

The sample comprised PBMCs. The source of this sequence is a woman aged 18-35 years in good health and CMV-seropositive. The chain links TRBV13 to TRBJ2-1, with TRBD2 matching over 12 bases. CDR3 residues: CASSPRLAGATTVEQFF. DNA of the CDR3: TGTGCCAGCAGCCCTCGACTAGCGGGGGCGACAACCGTTGAGCAGTTCTTC. The full variable domain, rest sourced from reference TRBV13 and TRBJ2-1, is AAGVIQSPRHLIKEKRETATLKCYPIPRHDTVYWYQQGPGQDPQFLISFYEKMQSDKGSIPDRFSAQQFSDYHSELNMSSLELGDSALYFCASSPRLAGATTVEQFFGPGTRLTVL.